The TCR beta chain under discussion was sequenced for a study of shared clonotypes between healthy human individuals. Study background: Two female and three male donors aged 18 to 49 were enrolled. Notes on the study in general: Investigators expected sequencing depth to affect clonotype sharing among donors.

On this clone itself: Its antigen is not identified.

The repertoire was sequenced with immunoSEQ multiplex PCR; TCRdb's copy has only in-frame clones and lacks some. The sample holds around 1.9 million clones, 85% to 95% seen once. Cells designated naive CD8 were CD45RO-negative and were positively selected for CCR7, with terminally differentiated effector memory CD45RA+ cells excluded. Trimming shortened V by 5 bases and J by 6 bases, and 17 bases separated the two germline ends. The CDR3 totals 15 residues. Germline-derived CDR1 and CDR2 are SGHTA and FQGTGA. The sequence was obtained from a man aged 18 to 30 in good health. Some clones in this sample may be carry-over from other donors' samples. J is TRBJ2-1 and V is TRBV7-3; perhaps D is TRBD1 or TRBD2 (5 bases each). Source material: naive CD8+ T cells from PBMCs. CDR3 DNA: TGTGCCAGCAGCCTCCGGGACGCTGGGGTCAATGAGCAGTTCTTC. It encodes CASSLRDAGVNEQFF.